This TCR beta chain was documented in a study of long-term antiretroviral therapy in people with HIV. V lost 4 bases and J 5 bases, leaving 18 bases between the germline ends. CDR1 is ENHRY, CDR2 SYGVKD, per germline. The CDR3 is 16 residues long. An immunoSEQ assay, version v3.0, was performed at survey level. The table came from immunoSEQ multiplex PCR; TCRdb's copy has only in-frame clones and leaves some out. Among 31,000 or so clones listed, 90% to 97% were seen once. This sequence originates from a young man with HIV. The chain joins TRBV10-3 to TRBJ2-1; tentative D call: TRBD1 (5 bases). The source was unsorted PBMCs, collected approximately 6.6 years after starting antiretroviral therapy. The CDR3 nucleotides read TGTGCCATCAGTGCTTTAGACAGCCTACCCAACAATGAGCAGTTCTTC. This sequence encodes CAISALDSLPNNEQFF.